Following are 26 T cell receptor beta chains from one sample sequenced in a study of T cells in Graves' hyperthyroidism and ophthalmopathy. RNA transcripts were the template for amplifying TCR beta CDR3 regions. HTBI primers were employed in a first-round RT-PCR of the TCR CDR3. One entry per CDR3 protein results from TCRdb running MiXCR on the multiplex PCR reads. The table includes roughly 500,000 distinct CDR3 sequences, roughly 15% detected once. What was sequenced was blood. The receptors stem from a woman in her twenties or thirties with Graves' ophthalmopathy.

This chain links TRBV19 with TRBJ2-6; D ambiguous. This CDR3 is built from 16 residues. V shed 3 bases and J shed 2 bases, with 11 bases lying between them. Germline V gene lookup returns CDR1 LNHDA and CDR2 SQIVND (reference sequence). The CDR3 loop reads CASSMVGDAGANVLTF. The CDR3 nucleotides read TGTGCCAGTAGTATGGTTGGCGACGCTGGGGCCAACGTCCTGACTTTC.

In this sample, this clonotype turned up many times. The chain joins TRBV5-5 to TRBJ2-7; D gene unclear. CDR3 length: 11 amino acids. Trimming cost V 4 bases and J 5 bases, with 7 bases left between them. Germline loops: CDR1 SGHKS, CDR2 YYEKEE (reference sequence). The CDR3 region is CASSMAHEQYF. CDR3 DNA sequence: TGTGCCAGCAGCATGGCCCACGAGCAGTACTTC.

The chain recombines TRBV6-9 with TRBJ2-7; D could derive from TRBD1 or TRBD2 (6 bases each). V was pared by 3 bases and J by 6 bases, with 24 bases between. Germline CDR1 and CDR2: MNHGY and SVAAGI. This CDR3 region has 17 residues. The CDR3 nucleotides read TGTGCCAGCAGTTACGCGGGAATATCACAGGGATCCCTCGAGCAGTACTTC. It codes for CASSYAGISQGSLEQYF.

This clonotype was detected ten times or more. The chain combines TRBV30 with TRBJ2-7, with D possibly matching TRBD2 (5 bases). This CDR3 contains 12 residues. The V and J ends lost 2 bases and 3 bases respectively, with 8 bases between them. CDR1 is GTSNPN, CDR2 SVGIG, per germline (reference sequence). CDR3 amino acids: CAWSIGLYEQYF. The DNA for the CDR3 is TGTGCCTGGAGTATCGGACTCTACGAGCAGTACTTC.

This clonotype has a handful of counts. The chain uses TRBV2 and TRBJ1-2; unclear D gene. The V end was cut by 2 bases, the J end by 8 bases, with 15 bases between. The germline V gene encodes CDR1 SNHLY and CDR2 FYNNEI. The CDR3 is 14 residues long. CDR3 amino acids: CASSERLATAGYTF. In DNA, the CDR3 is TGTGCCAGCAGTGAAAGATTGGCCACCGCGGGCTACACCTTC.

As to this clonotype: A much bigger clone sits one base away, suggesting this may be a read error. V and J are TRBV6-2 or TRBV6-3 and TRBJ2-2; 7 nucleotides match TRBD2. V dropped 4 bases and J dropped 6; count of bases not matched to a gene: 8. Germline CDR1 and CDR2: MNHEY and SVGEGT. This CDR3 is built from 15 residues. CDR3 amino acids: CASSSRTSRAGELFF. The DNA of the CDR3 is TGTGCCAGCAGTTCCAGGACTAGTAGGGCCGGGGAGCTGTTTTTT.

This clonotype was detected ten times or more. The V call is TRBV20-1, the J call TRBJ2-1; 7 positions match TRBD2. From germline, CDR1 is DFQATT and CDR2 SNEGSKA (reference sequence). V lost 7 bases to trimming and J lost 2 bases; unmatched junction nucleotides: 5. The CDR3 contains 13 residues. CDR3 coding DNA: TGCAGTGGGACTAGTTGGCCCTACAATGAGCAGTTCTTC. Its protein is CSGTSWPYNEQFF.

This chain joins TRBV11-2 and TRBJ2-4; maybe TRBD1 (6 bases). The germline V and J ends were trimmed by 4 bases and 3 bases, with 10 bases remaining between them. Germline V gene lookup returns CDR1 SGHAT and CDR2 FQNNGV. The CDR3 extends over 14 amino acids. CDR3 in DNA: TGTGCCAGCAGCTGGCAGGGGATCAAAAACATTCAGTACTTC. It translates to CASSWQGIKNIQYF.

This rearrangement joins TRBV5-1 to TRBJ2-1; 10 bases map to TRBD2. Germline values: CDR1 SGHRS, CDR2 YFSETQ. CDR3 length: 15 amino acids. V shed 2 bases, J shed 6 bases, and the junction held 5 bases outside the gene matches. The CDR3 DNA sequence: TGCGCCAGCAGCTTAAGGGCTAGCGGGAGCAATGAGCAGTTCTTC. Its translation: CASSLRASGSNEQFF.

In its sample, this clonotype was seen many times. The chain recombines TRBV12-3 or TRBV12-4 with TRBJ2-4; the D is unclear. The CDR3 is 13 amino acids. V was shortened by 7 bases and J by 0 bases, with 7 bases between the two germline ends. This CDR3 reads CASKELAKNIQYF. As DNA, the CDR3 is TGTGCCAGCAAGGAGCTAGCCAAAAACATTCAGTACTTC.

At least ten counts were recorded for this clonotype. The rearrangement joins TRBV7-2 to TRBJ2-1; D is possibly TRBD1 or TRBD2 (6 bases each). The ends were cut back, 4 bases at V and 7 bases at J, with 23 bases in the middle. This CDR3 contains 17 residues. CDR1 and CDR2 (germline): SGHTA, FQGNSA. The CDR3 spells CASSSHLTRGGRNEQFF. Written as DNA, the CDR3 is TGTGCCAGCAGCTCTCACCTGACTAGAGGGGGGCGTAATGAGCAGTTCTTC. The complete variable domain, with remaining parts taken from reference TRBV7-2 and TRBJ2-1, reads GAGVSQSPSNKVTEKGKDVELRCDPISGHTALYWYRQSLGQGLEFLIYFQGNSAPDKSGLPSDRFSAERTGGSVSTLTIQRTQQEDSAVYLCASSSHLTRGGRNEQFFGPGTRLTVL.

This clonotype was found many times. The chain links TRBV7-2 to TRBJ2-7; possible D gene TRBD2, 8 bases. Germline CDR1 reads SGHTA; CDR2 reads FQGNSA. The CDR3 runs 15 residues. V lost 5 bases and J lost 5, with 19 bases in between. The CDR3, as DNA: TGTGCCAGCAGCCAACAATCGGGAGGGGGCAACGAGCAGTACTTC. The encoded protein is CASSQQSGGGNEQYF.

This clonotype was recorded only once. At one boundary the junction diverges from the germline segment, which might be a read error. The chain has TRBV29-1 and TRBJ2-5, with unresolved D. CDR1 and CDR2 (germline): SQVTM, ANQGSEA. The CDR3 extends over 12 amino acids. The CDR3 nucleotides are TGCAGCGCCACACTTCCCGAGGCGACCCAGCACTTC. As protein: CSATLPEATQHF.

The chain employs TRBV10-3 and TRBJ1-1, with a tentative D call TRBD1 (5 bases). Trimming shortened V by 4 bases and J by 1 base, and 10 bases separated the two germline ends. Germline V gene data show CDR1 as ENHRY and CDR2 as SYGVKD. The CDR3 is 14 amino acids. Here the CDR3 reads CAISVGPGNTEAFF. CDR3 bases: TGTGCCATCAGTGTGGGGCCGGGGAACACTGAAGCTTTCTTT.

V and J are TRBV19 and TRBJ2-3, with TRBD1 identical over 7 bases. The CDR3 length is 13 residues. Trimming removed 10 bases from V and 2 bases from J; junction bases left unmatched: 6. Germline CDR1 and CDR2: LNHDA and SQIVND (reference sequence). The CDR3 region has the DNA TGTGCCATCGAGGGACAGTACACAGATACGCAGTATTTT. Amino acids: CAIEGQYTDTQYF.

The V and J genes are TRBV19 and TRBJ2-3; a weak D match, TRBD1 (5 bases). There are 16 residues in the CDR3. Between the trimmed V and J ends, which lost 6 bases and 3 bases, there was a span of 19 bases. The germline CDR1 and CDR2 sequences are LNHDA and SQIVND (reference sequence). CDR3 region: CASSQGPLGPTDTQYF. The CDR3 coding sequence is TGTGCCAGTAGCCAAGGCCCCCTGGGGCCGACAGATACGCAGTATTTT.

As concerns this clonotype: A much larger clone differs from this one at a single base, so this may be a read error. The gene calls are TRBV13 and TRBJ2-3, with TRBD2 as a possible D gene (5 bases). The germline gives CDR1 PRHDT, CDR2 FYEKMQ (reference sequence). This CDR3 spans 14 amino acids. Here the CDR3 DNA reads TGTGCCAGCAGCACGATATCTAGCACAGATGCGCAGTATTTT. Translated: CASSTISSTDAQYF.

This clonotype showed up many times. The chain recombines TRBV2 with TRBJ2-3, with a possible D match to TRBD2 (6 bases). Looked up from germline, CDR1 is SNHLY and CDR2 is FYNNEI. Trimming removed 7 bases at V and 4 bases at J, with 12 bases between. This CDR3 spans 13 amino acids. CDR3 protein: CASKSEGPDTQYF. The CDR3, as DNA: TGTGCCAGCAAGTCGGAGGGCCCAGATACGCAGTATTTT.

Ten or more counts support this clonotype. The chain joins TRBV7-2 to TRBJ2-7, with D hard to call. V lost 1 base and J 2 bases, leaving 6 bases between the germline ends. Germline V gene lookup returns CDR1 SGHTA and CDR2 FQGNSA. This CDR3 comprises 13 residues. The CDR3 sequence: CASSLVLAYEQYF. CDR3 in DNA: TGTGCCAGCAGCTTAGTATTGGCCTACGAGCAGTACTTC.

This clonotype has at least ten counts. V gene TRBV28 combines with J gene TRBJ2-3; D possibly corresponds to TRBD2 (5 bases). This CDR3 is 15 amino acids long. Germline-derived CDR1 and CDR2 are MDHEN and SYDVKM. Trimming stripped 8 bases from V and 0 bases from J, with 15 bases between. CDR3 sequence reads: CASLDRTASTDTQYF. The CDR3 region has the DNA TGTGCCAGCCTTGACCGGACTGCTAGCACAGATACGCAGTATTTT.

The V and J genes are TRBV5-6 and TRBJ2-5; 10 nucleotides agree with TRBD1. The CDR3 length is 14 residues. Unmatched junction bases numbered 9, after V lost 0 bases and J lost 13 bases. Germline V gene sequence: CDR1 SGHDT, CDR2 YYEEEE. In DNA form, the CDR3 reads TGTGCCAGCAGCTTGGCCGCGGGACAGGGGAAGGTGTACTTC. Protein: CASSLAAGQGKVYF.

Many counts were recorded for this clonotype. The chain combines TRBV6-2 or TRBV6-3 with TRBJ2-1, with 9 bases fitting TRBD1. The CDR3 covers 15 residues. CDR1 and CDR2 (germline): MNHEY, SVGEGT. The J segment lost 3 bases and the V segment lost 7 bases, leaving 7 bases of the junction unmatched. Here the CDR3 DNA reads TGTGCCAGCACCTACTGGGACAGGGACTACAATGAGCAGTTCTTC. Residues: CASTYWDRDYNEQFF.

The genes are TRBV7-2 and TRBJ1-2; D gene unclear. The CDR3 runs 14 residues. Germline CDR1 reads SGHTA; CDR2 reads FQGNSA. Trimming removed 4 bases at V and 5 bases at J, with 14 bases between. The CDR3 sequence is CASSWKSQGYGYTF. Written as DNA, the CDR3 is TGTGCCAGCAGCTGGAAGTCACAAGGGTATGGCTACACCTTC. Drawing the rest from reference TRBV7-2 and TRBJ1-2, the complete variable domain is GAGVSQSPSNKVTEKGKDVELRCDPISGHTALYWYRQSLGQGLEFLIYFQGNSAPDKSGLPSDRFSAERTGGSVSTLTIQRTQQEDSAVYLCASSWKSQGYGYTFGSGTRLTVV.

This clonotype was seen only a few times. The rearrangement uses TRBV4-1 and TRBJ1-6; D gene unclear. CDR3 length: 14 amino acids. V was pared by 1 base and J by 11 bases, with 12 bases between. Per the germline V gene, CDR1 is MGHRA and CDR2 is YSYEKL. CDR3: CASSQGVRTTPLHF. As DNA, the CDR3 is TGCGCCAGCAGCCAAGGAGTCAGGACCACACCCCTCCACTTT.

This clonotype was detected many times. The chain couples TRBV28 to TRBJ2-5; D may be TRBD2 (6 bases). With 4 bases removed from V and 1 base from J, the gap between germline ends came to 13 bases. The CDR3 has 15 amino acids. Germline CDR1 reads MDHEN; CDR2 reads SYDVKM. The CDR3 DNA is TGTGCCAGCAGTTCGCCCCGGGGGACCCAAGAGACCCAGTACTTC. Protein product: CASSSPRGTQETQYF.

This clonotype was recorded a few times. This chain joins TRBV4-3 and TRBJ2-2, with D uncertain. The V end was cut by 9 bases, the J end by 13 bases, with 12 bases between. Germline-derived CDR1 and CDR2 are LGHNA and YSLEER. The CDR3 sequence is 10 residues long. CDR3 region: CARGKIRLFF. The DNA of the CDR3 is TGCGCCAGGGGAAAGATCCGGCTGTTTTTT.